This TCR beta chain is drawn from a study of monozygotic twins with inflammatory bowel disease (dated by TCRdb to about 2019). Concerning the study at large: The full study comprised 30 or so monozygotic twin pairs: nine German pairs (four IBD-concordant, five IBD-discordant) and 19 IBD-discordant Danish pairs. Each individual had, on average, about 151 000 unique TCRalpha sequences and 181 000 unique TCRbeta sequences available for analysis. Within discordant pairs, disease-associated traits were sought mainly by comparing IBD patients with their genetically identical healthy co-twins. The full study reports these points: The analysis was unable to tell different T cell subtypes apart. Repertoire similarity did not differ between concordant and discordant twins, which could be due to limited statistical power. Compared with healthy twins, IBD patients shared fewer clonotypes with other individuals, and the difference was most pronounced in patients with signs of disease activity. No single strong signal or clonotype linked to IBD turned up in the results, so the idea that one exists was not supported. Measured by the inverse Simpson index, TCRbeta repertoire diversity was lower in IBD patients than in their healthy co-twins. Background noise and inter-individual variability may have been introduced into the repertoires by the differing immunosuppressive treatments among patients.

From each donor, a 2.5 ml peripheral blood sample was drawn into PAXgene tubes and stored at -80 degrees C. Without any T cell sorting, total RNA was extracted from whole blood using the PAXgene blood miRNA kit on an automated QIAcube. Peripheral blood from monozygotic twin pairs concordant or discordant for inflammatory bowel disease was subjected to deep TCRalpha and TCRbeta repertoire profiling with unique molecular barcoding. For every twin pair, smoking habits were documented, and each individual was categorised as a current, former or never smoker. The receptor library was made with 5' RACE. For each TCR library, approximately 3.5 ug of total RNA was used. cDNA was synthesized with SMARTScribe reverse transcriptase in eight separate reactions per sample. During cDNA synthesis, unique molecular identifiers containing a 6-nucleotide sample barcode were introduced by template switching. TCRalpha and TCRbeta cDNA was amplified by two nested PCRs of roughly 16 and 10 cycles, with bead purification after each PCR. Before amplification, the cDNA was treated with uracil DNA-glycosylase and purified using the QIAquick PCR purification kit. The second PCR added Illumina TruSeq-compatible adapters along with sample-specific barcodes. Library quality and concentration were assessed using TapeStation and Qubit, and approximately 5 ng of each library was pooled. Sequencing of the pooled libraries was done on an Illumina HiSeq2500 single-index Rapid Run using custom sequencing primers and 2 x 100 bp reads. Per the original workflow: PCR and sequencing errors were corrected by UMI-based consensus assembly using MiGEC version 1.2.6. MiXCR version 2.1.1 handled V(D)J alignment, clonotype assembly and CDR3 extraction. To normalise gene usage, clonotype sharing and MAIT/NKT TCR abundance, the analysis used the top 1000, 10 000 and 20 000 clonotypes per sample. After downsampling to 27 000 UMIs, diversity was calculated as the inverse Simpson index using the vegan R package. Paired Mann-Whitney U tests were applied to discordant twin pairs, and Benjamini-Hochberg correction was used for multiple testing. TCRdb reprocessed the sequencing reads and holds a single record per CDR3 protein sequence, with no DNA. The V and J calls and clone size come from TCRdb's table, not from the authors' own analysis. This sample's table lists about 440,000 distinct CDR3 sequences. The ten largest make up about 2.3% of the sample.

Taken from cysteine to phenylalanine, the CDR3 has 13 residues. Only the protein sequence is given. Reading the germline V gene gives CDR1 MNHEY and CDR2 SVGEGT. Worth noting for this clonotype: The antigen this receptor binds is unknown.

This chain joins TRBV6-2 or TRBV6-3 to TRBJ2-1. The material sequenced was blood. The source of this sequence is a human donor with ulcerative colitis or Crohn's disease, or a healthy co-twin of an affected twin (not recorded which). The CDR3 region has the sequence CASSYLSTNEQFF.